This TCR beta chain was identified in a study of T cells in localized non-small cell lung cancer. Notes on the study in general: Density of T cells in blood, when higher, went with longer overall survival. Without multi-region sequencing, intratumor heterogeneity could not be excluded.

The CDR3 is 13 amino acids. Germline CDR1 is MDHEN and CDR2 is SYDVKM. With 6 bases removed from V and 9 bases from J, the gap between germline ends came to 15 bases. Profiled with immunoSEQ multiplex PCR; TCRdb holds only in-frame clones, not every one. The sample includes roughly 64,000 clones, 81% of them seen just once. About this clone itself: The antigen remains undetermined.

The chain combines TRBV28 with TRBJ2-1; D is perhaps TRBD1 (6 bases). The sequence was obtained from a man aged 40 to 70 with stage II lung adenocarcinoma. The sample in question was PBMCs, obtained before any cancer treatment. The CDR3 nucleotides are TGTGCCAGCAGCCGGGACACCAGCAGTGAGCAGTTCTTC. This encodes CASSRDTSSEQFF.